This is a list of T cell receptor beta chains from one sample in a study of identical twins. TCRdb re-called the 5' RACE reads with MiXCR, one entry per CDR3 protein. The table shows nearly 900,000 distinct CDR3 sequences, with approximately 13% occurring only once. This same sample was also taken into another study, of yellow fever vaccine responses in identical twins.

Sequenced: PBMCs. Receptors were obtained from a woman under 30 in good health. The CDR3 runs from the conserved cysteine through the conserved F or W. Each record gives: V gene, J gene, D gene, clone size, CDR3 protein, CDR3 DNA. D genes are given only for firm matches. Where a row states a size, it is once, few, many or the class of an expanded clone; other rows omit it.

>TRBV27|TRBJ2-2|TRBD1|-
CASREGTGFIGELFF
TGTGCCAGCAGGGAAGGGACAGGATTCATCGGGGAGCTGTTTTTT
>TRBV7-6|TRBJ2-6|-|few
CASSPSTATLSGANVLTF
TGTGCCAGCAGCCCGTCGACAGCTACTCTTTCTGGGGCCAACGTCCTGACTTTC
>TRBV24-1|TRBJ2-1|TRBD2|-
CATAGLAGGNEQFF
TGTGCCACCGCTGGACTAGCGGGAGGCAATGAGCAGTTCTTC
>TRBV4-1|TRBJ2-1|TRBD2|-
CASSQIGTSGGHNEQFF
TGCGCCAGCAGCCAGATTGGCACTAGCGGGGGCCACAATGAGCAGTTCTTC
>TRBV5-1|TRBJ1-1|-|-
CASRKSPGVTTEAFF
TGCGCCAGCAGAAAATCCCCGGGCGTTACCACTGAAGCTTTCTTT
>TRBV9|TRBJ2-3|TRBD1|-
CASSVEGAPADTQYF
TGTGCCAGCAGCGTAGAGGGGGCTCCGGCAGATACGCAGTATTTT
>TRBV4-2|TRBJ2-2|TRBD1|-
CASSKIGWTGPGELFF
TGTGCCAGCAGCAAAATTGGCTGGACAGGTCCCGGGGAGCTGTTTTTT
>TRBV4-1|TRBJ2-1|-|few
CASSQEGGNYMRGEQFF
TGCGCCAGCAGCCAAGAAGGGGGGAACTACATGCGCGGTGAGCAGTTCTTC
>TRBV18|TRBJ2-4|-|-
CASSPLLGGVAKNIQYF
TGTGCCAGCTCACCACTTCTAGGAGGGGTAGCCAAAAACATTCAGTACTTC
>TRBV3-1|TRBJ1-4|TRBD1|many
CASSQGQGGPRF
TGTGCCAGCAGCCAAGGACAGGGAGGCCCCCGTTTT
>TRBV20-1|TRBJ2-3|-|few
CSASDTTSTDTQYF
TGCAGTGCTAGCGACACCACTAGCACAGATACGCAGTATTTT
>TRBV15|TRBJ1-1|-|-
CATSRGGVTNTEAFF
TGTGCCACCAGCAGAGGGGGGGTGACGAACACTGAAGCTTTCTTT
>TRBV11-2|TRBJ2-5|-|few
CASSPRPGLQETQYF
TGTGCCAGCAGCCCGAGACCGGGACTCCAAGAGACCCAGTACTTC
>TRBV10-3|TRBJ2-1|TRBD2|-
CAIRPGLEAGYEQFF
TGTGCCATCAGACCGGGACTAGAGGCAGGGTATGAGCAGTTCTTC
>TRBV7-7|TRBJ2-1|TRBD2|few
CASSLDAGDEQFF
TGTGCCAGCAGCTTAGATGCGGGGGATGAGCAGTTCTTC
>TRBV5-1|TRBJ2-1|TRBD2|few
CASSPTSGGPLGGNEQFF
TGCGCCAGCAGCCCGACTAGCGGGGGGCCCCTTGGGGGAAATGAGCAGTTCTTC